This record covers a single T cell receptor beta chain. Its antigen is unidentified. The germline CDR1 and CDR2 sequences are GTSNPN and SVGIG (reference sequence). V shed 3 bases and J 5 bases; nucleotides not matched to a gene: 3. The CDR3 consists of 15 residues. The data originate from a study of OX40 agonist ivuxolimab in advanced cancers. Study-wide background: With a range of roughly 20 to 80, age averaged roughly 60 years, and 75% to 90% were male. Under the entry rules, prior anti-PD-1, anti-PD-L1 or anti-CTLA-4 therapy was allowed, and around 40% had some. General observations from the study: More expanded clones were seen, on average, in CD8+ T cells than in CD4+. Among some nonresponders, normalized T-cell clonal expansion was also low.

Clones were sequenced by immunoSEQ multiplex PCR, and TCRdb holds only the in-frame ones, with some missing. The table lists 65,000 to 85,000 clones, around nine tenths of them singletons, with about 0.61% in the top ten. The input for sequencing was CD4+ or CD8+ T cells sorted from blood, taken in a trial of the OX40 agonist ivuxolimab. This TCR derives from an adult with an advanced solid tumor such as melanoma, head and neck, liver or kidney cancer. The chain has TRBV30 and TRBJ2-2; the match to TRBD2 covers 13 bases. The CDR3 coding sequence is TGTGCCTGGAGGCCGGGACTAGCGGGGACCGGGGAGCTGTTTTTT. Its protein product is CAWRPGLAGTGELFF.